The 26 T cell receptor beta chains presented below share a single source sample, sequenced in a study of T-cell memory formation after mild COVID-19. A single record per CDR3 protein comes from TCRdb applying MiXCR to the 5' RACE reads. The table includes 150,000 to 200,000 distinct CDR3 sequences, approximately 10% detected once. Sample: PBMCs or a T cell subset sorted from them (not recorded which). Every receptor here comes from a man between 18 and 29 years old who had mild COVID-19 (a few samples of this study predate the infection). Cell type and time point are not known.

The J gene is TRBJ2-7, the V gene TRBV11-1; 7 nucleotides line up with TRBD1. CDR1 and CDR2 from the germline V gene are SGHAT and FQDESV (reference sequence). The CDR3 is made up of 13 amino acids. Losses at the gene ends were 7 bases for V and 3 bases for J; bases not matched to a gene: 6. The DNA of the CDR3 is TGTGCCAGCACGGTAAGGACAGGCTACGAGCAGTACTTC. It is translated as CASTVRTGYEQYF. Combining the CDR3 with reference TRBV11-1 and TRBJ2-7 gives the whole variable domain EAEVAQSPRYKITEKSQAVAFWCDPISGHATLYWYRQILGQGPELLVQFQDESVVDDSQLPKDRFSAERLKGVDSTLKIQPAELGDSAMYLCASTVRTGYEQYFGPGTRLTVT.

There are a few counts of this clonotype. The chain links TRBV11-2 to TRBJ1-2; TRBD1 is a possible D gene (6 bases). Germline values: CDR1 SGHAT, CDR2 FQNNGV. V was pared by 9 bases and J by 8 bases, with 28 bases between. The CDR3 is 16 amino acids. The CDR3 bases are TGTGCCAGTCGAGGTATTCAAAACAGGGCACGTCTCGGCTACACCTTC. Its translation: CASRGIQNRARLGYTF.

J is TRBJ2-5 and V is TRBV3-1; D uncertain. Trimming removed 2 bases from V and 4 bases from J, with 8 bases in between. This CDR3 has 13 amino acids. CDR1 is LGHDT, CDR2 YNNKEL, per germline (reference sequence). The CDR3 region is CASSQPPTETQYF. The CDR3 nucleotides read TGTGCCAGCAGCCAACCCCCCACAGAGACCCAGTACTTC.

The chain has TRBV4-2 and TRBJ1-2; TRBD1 matches 10 bases. Germline assignment: CDR1 LGHNA and CDR2 YNFKEQ. The junction had 7 bases not matched to a gene; V was cut back by 4 bases and J by 5 bases. The CDR3 totals 15 residues. CDR3 sequence (DNA): TGTGCCAGCAGCCCGACTCCGGGACAGGGGTATGGCTACACCTTC. Translation: CASSPTPGQGYGYTF.

This clonotype was seen only a few times. V gene TRBV20-1 combines with J gene TRBJ1-4; D is undetermined. Germline V lookup: CDR1 DFQATT, CDR2 SNEGSKA (reference sequence). The CDR3 totals 14 residues. Trimming removed 3 bases from V and 8 bases from J, with 16 bases in between. Here the CDR3 DNA reads TGCAGTGCTAGTAAGGGTTTAGGAGTGGAAAAACTGTTTTTT. It yields the protein CSASKGLGVEKLFF.

V gene TRBV5-1 combines with J gene TRBJ1-2; no clear D. Germline V gene sequence: CDR1 SGHRS, CDR2 YFSETQ. Trimming removed 4 bases from V and 6 bases from J, with 22 bases in between. CDR3 length: 16 residues. The DNA for the CDR3 is TGCGCCAGCAGCCCAAGGTGGGTCGGCATCGGTAATGGCTACACCTTC. This codes for CASSPRWVGIGNGYTF.

The V gene is TRBV3-1, the J gene TRBJ1-1, with a possible D match to TRBD1 (6 bases). Germline V gene sequence: CDR1 LGHDT, CDR2 YNNKEL (reference sequence). This CDR3 spans 14 amino acids. Trimming cost V 4 bases and J 5 bases, with 14 bases left between them. The CDR3 nucleotides read TGTGCCAGCAGCCTTCAGGGGAGGGGGACTGAAGCTTTCTTT. Translating it yields CASSLQGRGTEAFF. The entire variable domain, with the rest obtained from reference TRBV3-1 and TRBJ1-1, is as follows: DTAVSQTPKYLVTQMGNDKSIKCEQNLGHDTMYWYKQDSKKFLKIMFSYNNKELIINETVPNRFSPKSPDKAHLNLHINSLELGDSAVYFCASSLQGRGTEAFFGQGTRLTVV.

This clonotype was recorded at least ten times. The rearrangement joins TRBV10-3 to TRBJ2-1, with 14 positions matching TRBD2. The length of the CDR3 is 16 residues. V dropped 6 bases and J dropped 4; count of bases not matched to a gene: 5. Germline V gene sequence: CDR1 ENHRY, CDR2 SYGVKD. The CDR3 sequence is CAISSGTSGGYNEQFF. CDR3 DNA: TGTGCCATCAGCTCCGGGACTAGCGGGGGTTACAATGAGCAGTTCTTC.

This clonotype has only a few counts. The chain employs TRBV7-8 and TRBJ1-4; TRBD1 agrees at 10 bases. CDR1 is SGHVS, CDR2 FQNEAQ, per germline. The CDR3 spans 19 residues. J was trimmed by 2 bases and V by 0 bases; bases with no gene match: 9. CDR3 nucleotides: TGTGCCAGCAGCTTAGCCCGGACAGGGGGGAGGGCGACTAATGAAAAACTGTTTTTT. This gives the protein CASSLARTGGRATNEKLFF.

There are a few counts of this clonotype. The rearrangement links TRBV5-1 to TRBJ2-1, with 9 nucleotides matching TRBD2. V was pared by 3 bases and J by 6 bases, with 10 bases of the junction left unmatched. The CDR3 loop spans 16 amino acids. The germline CDR1 and CDR2 sequences are SGHRS and YFSETQ. CDR3 nucleotides: TGCGCCAGCAGCTCCTCCGGGACTAGCTTTGTCAATGAGCAGTTCTTC. This translates into CASSSSGTSFVNEQFF.

V is TRBV4-1 and J is TRBJ2-2; a possible D gene is TRBD2 (7 bases). V was trimmed by 2 bases and J by 5 bases, leaving 15 bases between them. Germline V CDR1 and CDR2: MGHRA, YSYEKL. The CDR3 has 16 amino acids. CDR3: CASSQTPGGGTGELFF. As DNA, the CDR3 is TGCGCCAGCAGCCAAACTCCGGGGGGCGGGACCGGGGAGCTGTTTTTT.

In its sample, this clonotype was seen a few times. The chain carries TRBV7-3 and TRBJ1-2; TRBD1 aligns across 9 bases. The CDR3 is made up of 14 amino acids. The germline gives CDR1 SGHTA, CDR2 FQGTGA. J gave up 8 bases and V 5 bases, and 9 bases lay outside the gene matches. The CDR3 sequence is CASSPGQGLAGYTF. DNA of the CDR3: TGTGCCAGCAGCCCTGGACAGGGGCTGGCAGGCTACACCTTC.

The genes are TRBV7-2 and TRBJ1-1; D gene uncertain. The V gene's germline CDR1 is SGHTA and CDR2 FQGNSA. The germline V and J ends were trimmed by 3 bases and 5 bases, with 10 bases remaining between them. The CDR3 is made up of 13 amino acids. The CDR3, as DNA: TGTGCCAGCAGCTTTGGGGAAGCGACTGAAGCTTTCTTT. Residues: CASSFGEATEAFF.

This clonotype was found a few times. The chain uses TRBV5-1 and TRBJ2-1; TRBD2 matches at 7 bases. The ends lost 3 bases at V and 1 base at J; junction bases unmatched: 7. Germline V gene lookup returns CDR1 SGHRS and CDR2 YFSETQ. The CDR3 loop spans 16 amino acids. CDR3: CASSYFGGGSYNEQFF. The CDR3 region has the DNA TGCGCCAGCAGCTACTTTGGCGGGGGATCCTACAATGAGCAGTTCTTC.

Only a few counts were recorded for this clonotype. The chain is built from TRBV5-4 and TRBJ2-3; TRBD1 matches 7 bases. The germline V gene has CDR1 SGHNT and CDR2 YYREEE (reference sequence). Trimming cost V 4 bases and J 1 base; bases outside gene matches: 3. The CDR3 loop spans 14 amino acids. CDR3 bases: TGTGCCAGCAGCACTGGACAGGGCACAGATACGCAGTATTTT. It translates to CASSTGQGTDTQYF. The variable domain in full, with the rest retrieved from reference TRBV5-4 and TRBJ2-3, is ETGVTQSPTHLIKTRGQQVTLRCSSQSGHNTVSWYQQALGQGPQFIFQYYREEENGRGNFPPRFSGLQFPNYSSELNVNALELDDSALYLCASSTGQGTDTQYFGPGTRLTVL.

There are a few counts of this clonotype. The chain carries TRBV11-2 and TRBJ2-5; 11 bases map to TRBD2. V was clipped by 1 base and J by 1 base; unmatched bases: 5. Germline assignment: CDR1 SGHAT and CDR2 FQNNGV. CDR3 length: 17 amino acids. The DNA of the CDR3 is TGTGCCAGCAGCTTAGGTGATAGCGGGGGGGCCCAAGAGACCCAGTACTTC. Its translation: CASSLGDSGGAQETQYF.

This clonotype was detected a few times. The V gene is TRBV7-9, the J gene TRBJ2-2; D unclear. V dropped 3 bases and J dropped 7 bases, with 9 bases sitting between them. Germline lookup yields CDR1 SEHNR and CDR2 FQNEAQ (reference sequence). This CDR3 is 13 amino acids long. The CDR3 protein is CASSLAQIGELFF. The CDR3 coding sequence is TGTGCCAGCAGCTTGGCCCAAATCGGGGAGCTGTTTTTT.

This clonotype was seen a few times. The chain employs TRBV4-3 and TRBJ2-1; 7 bases map to TRBD2. The CDR3 length is 14 residues. The J segment lost 8 bases and the V segment lost 5 bases, leaving 9 bases of the junction unmatched. The germline gives CDR1 LGHNA, CDR2 YSLEER. CDR3 protein: CASSSGVRGDEQFF. Here the CDR3 DNA reads TGCGCCAGCAGCTCTGGGGTCCGGGGGGATGAGCAGTTCTTC.

V gene TRBV9 combines with J gene TRBJ1-6; tentative D call: TRBD1 (5 bases). Germline V lookup: CDR1 SGDLS, CDR2 YYNGEE. The V end lost 2 bases, the J end lost 4 bases, and 7 bases lay between the germline ends. CDR3 size: 14 residues. CDR3 in amino acids: CASSVRVYNSPLHF. The DNA of the CDR3 is TGTGCCAGCAGCGTCAGGGTATATAATTCACCCCTCCACTTT.

V usage is TRBV3-1 and J usage is TRBJ1-5; no definite D call. V dropped 0 bases and J dropped 7 bases, with 13 bases sitting between them. The CDR3 contains 15 residues. Per germline, CDR1 LGHDT and CDR2 YNNKEL (reference sequence). The CDR3 DNA follows: TGTGCCAGCAGCCAAGATAGTCAGTCTGGGCAGCCCCAGCATTTT. It yields the protein CASSQDSQSGQPQHF.

V and J are TRBV4-3 and TRBJ1-2; D not resolved. The ends were cut back, 1 base at V and 6 bases at J, with 9 bases in the middle. The CDR3 sequence is 13 residues long. Germline lookup yields CDR1 LGHNA and CDR2 YSLEER. This CDR3 is CASSQGIKDGYTF. The CDR3 DNA sequence: TGCGCCAGCAGCCAAGGTATAAAGGATGGCTACACCTTC.

This clonotype was counted at least ten times. The genes are TRBV20-1 and TRBJ2-7; 11 positions agree with TRBD1. V trimming: 0 bases; J trimming: 3 bases; junction bases outside the gene matches: 7. The CDR3 totals 16 residues. Per germline, CDR1 DFQATT and CDR2 SNEGSKA (reference sequence). The CDR3 DNA follows: TGCAGTGCTAGAGAACTAGGGGACAGGGGGATCTACGAGCAGTACTTC. Translated: CSARELGDRGIYEQYF.

This clonotype was seen a few times. This rearrangement joins TRBV27 to TRBJ1-1; 8 positions agree with TRBD1. V trimming: 5 bases; J trimming: 3 bases; junction bases outside the gene matches: 5. Germline V gives CDR1 MNHEY, CDR2 SMNVEV (reference sequence). The CDR3 consists of 14 residues. The CDR3 reads CASSGQGGYTEAFF. CDR3 in DNA: TGTGCCAGCAGTGGACAGGGAGGGTACACTGAAGCTTTCTTT.

The rearrangement links TRBV5-4 to TRBJ2-1, with 9 nucleotides matching TRBD1. CDR1 SGHNT and CDR2 YYREEE come from the germline V gene (reference sequence). V was pared by 0 bases and J by 9 bases, with 10 bases of the junction left unmatched. The CDR3 has 16 amino acids. The CDR3 loop reads CASSLVGTGRGSEQFF. CDR3 DNA: TGTGCCAGCAGCTTGGTTGGGACAGGGAGGGGAAGTGAGCAGTTCTTC.

This clonotype has only a few counts. V gene TRBV6-1 combines with J gene TRBJ2-3; D unclear. V was pared by 6 bases and J by 0 bases, with 10 bases between. The CDR3 consists of 14 residues. Germline lookup yields CDR1 MNHNS and CDR2 SASEGT. The chain's CDR3 is CASRRERSTDTQYF. The CDR3 DNA sequence: TGTGCCAGCAGGCGTGAGAGGAGCACAGATACGCAGTATTTT.

The rearrangement joins TRBV6-2 or TRBV6-3 to TRBJ2-2, with D tentatively TRBD1 (5 bases). The germline gives CDR1 MNHEY, CDR2 SVGEGT. The CDR3 has 15 residues. V gave up 3 bases and J gave up 6 bases, with 14 bases separating them. The CDR3 protein is CASSYLQGAPGELFF. CDR3 bases: TGTGCCAGCAGTTATCTCCAGGGTGCCCCCGGGGAGCTGTTTTTT.